The clone carrying this T cell receptor (beta chain) was picked up one time. This table comes from immunoSEQ multiplex PCR, and its TCRdb copy is limited to in-frame clones, with some not included. Among about 200,000 clones, around four fifths were seen once, and the ten largest hold roughly 8%. These data come from a study of blood T cell repertoires in COVID-19. In the study overall: Specimens from acute and convalescent COVID-19 originated in the United States, Italy and Spain. PBMCs, B-cell-depleted T cells, or T cells provided the cDNA or gDNA that made up the material.

Followed over time, Seattle patients had been enrolled while infection was active. J lost 4 bases, V lost 1 base, and 5 bases had no gene match. CDR3 length equals 15 residues. Germline values: CDR1 SGHNT, CDR2 YYREEE (reference sequence). The source material was peripheral blood. The sequence came from a woman older than 75 with COVID-19, enrolled during active disease. The chain uses TRBV5-4 and TRBJ2-1, with 7 bases identical to TRBD2. The CDR3 nucleotides read TGTGCCAGCAGCTTGTCCAGCGGGATTTACAATGAGCAGTTCTTC. Translating gives CASSLSSGIYNEQFF.